Listed below are T cell receptor beta chains from one sample, sequenced in a study of blood T cell repertoires in COVID-19. Some clones are missing from TCRdb's copy, which holds only in-frame ones; the method was immunoSEQ multiplex PCR. The sample records 90,000 to 120,000 clones, around 90% being singletons. Sequencing input: peripheral blood. The receptor source for this set is a woman in her sixties with acute or convalescent COVID-19. Both conserved end residues are part of each CDR3. A D gene is named only where the DNA matches it firmly. Clone size, where shown, is once, few, many, or a class for clones that have expanded.

D | J | size | V | DNA | CDR3
TRBD2 | TRBJ2-3 | once | TRBV3-1/TRBV3-2 | TGTGCCAGCAGCCAAGATTGGGGCGGGGGAGTCACAGATACGCAGTATTTT | CASSQDWGGGVTDTQYF
NA | TRBJ1-1 | NA | TRBV5-1 | TGCGCCAGCAGCTTGGGGGCCCCCCAGGGAGCTTTCTTT | CASSLGAPQGAFF
NA | TRBJ1-5 | NA | TRBV15 | TGTGCCACCAGCAGAGATCGGAGTAGCAATCAGCCCCAGCATTTT | CATSRDRSSNQPQHF
TRBD2 | TRBJ2-1 | NA | TRBV11-2 | TGTGCCAGCAGCTTAAGGTTTCCGGGACTAGCGGGAGAGCGAGAGCAGTTCTTC | CASSLRFPGLAGEREQFF
NA | TRBJ2-3 | NA | TRBV7-9 | TGTGCCAGCAGCTTCTCGTCGGCAGGGACAGATACGCAGTATTTT | CASSFSSAGTDTQYF
TRBD1 | TRBJ1-6 | NA | TRBV12-3/TRBV12-4 | TGTGCCAGCAGGGGGACAGGGGTTTCACCCCTCCACTTT | CASRGTGVSPLHF
NA | TRBJ2-1 | once | TRBV2 | TGTGCCAGCAGTCTACAGAAAGAGCAGTTCTTC | CASSLQKEQFF
NA | TRBJ2-2 | NA | TRBV9 | TGTGCCAGCAGCGTAGCTAGGAACACCGGGGAGCTGTTTTTT | CASSVARNTGELFF
NA | TRBJ1-6 | NA | TRBV7-3 | TGTGCCAGCAGCTCACAGGGCTCACCCCTCCACTTT | CASSSQGSPLHF
TRBD2 | TRBJ2-3 | NA | TRBV5-4 | TGTGCCAGCAGCTTACGGACTAGCGGGACAGATACGCAGTATTTT | CASSLRTSGTDTQYF
NA | TRBJ1-1 | NA | TRBV19 | TGTGCCAGTAGTATAGACCAGGACCCGGGGGCTTTCTTT | CASSIDQDPGAFF
TRBD1 | TRBJ2-1 | NA | TRBV7-9 | TGTGCCAGCAGCTTCGGGACAGAGAACAATGAGCAGTTCTTC | CASSFGTENNEQFF
NA | TRBJ1-2 | NA | TRBV5-1 | TGCGCCAGCAGTCAAGGACATGGCTATGGCTACACCTTC | CASSQGHGYGYTF
NA | TRBJ1-1 | once | TRBV19 | TGTGCCAGTAGGGAAGAGGGTCGAACTGAAGCTTTCTTT | CASREEGRTEAFF
NA | TRBJ1-6 | NA | TRBV28 | TGTGCCAGCAGGGGGACTACCTATAATTCACCCCTCCACTTT | CASRGTTYNSPLHF
NA | TRBJ1-6 | NA | TRBV6-5 | TGTGCCAGCAGTCCCCAGGGAGGAAGGTCACCCCTCCACTTT | CASSPQGGRSPLHF
NA | TRBJ2-1 | NA | TRBV6-5 | TGTGCCAGCAGTTACGGCAGGGGGGTGGGCAATGAGCAGTTCTTC | CASSYGRGVGNEQFF
NA | TRBJ2-3 | NA | TRBV7-9 | TGTGCCAGCAGCTCACCTAGGCGGCTCGGCACAGATACGCAGTATTTT | CASSSPRRLGTDTQYF
TRBD2 | TRBJ2-2 | NA | TRBV3-1/TRBV3-2 | TGTGCCAGCAGCCAGGCGGGAGTCCCCCCCGGGGAGCTGTTTTTT | CASSQAGVPPGELFF
TRBD1 | TRBJ2-3 | NA | TRBV24-1 | TGTGCCACCAGTGACGGACAGGGGAGCACAGATACGCAGTATTTT | CATSDGQGSTDTQYF
NA | TRBJ1-3 | once | TRBV6-5 | TGTGCCAGCAGTTACACCAGGGATGGAAACACCATATATTTT | CASSYTRDGNTIYF
NA | TRBJ1-5 | NA | TRBV7-9 | TGTGCCAGCAGCTTAGAAGCGAATCAGCCCCAGCATTTT | CASSLEANQPQHF
NA | TRBJ2-1 | once | TRBV7-2 | TGTGCCAGCAGCTTCGATAGTGAGCAGTTCTTC | CASSFDSEQFF
NA | TRBJ1-1 | NA | TRBV29-1 | TGCAGCGTTGTGACCGCGGGGACTGAAGCTTTCTTT | CSVVTAGTEAFF
NA | TRBJ2-1 | NA | TRBV5-5 | TGTGCCAGCAGCTTAGGAAGCGGAGTAGGGAATGAGCAGTTCTTC | CASSLGSGVGNEQFF
NA | TRBJ2-5 | NA | TRBV28 | TGTGCCAGCAGAACTGCAGGGGTCCCGGTAGGAGAGACCCAGTACTTC | CASRTAGVPVGETQYF
TRBD2 | TRBJ2-5 | few | TRBV19 | TGTGCCAGTAGGAGACTAGCGGGCAACCAAGAGACCCAGTACTTC | CASRRLAGNQETQYF
TRBD2 | TRBJ2-3 | NA | TRBV20-1 | TGCAGTGCTAGTGGTCGGGACCAGCGGGGACGGGATACGCAGTATTTT | CSASGRDQRGRDTQYF
NA | TRBJ1-4 | NA | TRBV5-1 | TGCGCCAGCAGCGTGGGCAGGGCAGGCGAAAAACTGTTTTTT | CASSVGRAGEKLFF
NA | TRBJ1-2 | NA | TRBV28 | TGTGCCAGCAGTTTATTTAACCCAACCCAATCCCAGACCCAGGGCTCCTATGGCTACACCTTC | CASSLFNPTQSQTQGSYGYTF
NA | TRBJ1-5 | NA | TRBV19 | TGTGCCAGTAGCTCTTACAATCAGCCCCAGCATTTT | CASSSYNQPQHF
NA | TRBJ1-1 | NA | TRBV3-1/TRBV3-2 | TGTGCCAGCAGCCAAGTCGACACTGAAGCTTTCTTT | CASSQVDTEAFF
TRBD2 | TRBJ2-5 | NA | TRBV4-2 | TGTGCCAGCAGCCCTGGGACTAGCGGGAGGGGAGAGACCCAGTACTTC | CASSPGTSGRGETQYF
NA | TRBJ1-1 | NA | TRBV27 | TGTGCCAGCAGTCAGCCGGGGGTCACTGAAGCTTTCTTT | CASSQPGVTEAFF
NA | TRBJ1-1 | NA | TRBV7-3 | TGTGCCAGCAGCTCCCAAGGGGTCACTGAAGCTTTCTTT | CASSSQGVTEAFF
NA | TRBJ1-5 | NA | TRBV30 | TGTGCCTGGACAGATAATAGCAATCAGCCCCAGCATTTT | CAWTDNSNQPQHF
TRBD1 | TRBJ1-1 | NA | TRBV5-5 | TGTGCCAGCAGCCACCCGACAGGGAAGGCTGAAGCTTTCTTT | CASSHPTGKAEAFF